One sample yielded the 30 T cell receptor beta chains listed below, sequenced in a study of beta chain features in type 1 diabetes (dated by TCRdb to 2016 to 2018). General study outcomes and caveats: A moderate but significant shortening of TCRB CDR3 length was observed in type 1 diabetes patients in all four CD4+ subsets.

No antigen has been assigned to these receptors. Library preparation was by the immunoSEQ multiplex PCR assay. The entire isolated RNA was reverse transcribed using the High Capacity cDNA Reverse Transcription Kit, and thus expressed TCRB transcripts were sequenced. The source is immuneACCESS, and TCRdb retained only in-frame sequences with V and J called. Part of the clones is not carried over; for the studies checked, unresolved V genes explain less than half of this, and the remainder is unexplained. This sample has around 650,000 clones in its table, and roughly 12% of those were observed once. The ten biggest clones cover about 0.11% of the sample. The sequencing sample was made of naive CD4+ T cells from blood. What the cell subset or site label conveys for this sample: true naive CD4+ T cells. These receptors all come from a man in his thirties or forties with type 1 diabetes.

The chain couples TRBV6-5 to TRBJ1-2; a possible D gene is TRBD1 (6 bases). V was pared by 2 bases and J by 4 bases, with 14 bases between. There are 15 residues in the CDR3. Germline loops: CDR1 MNHEY, CDR2 SVGAGI. CDR3 region: CASSYGQTAPYGYTF. The CDR3, as DNA: TGTGCCAGCAGTTACGGACAGACTGCCCCCTATGGCTACACCTTC.

The genes are TRBV6-5 and TRBJ1-6; D might be TRBD1 (5 bases). The V and J ends lost 6 bases and 3 bases respectively, with 9 bases between them. CDR1 MNHEY and CDR2 SVGAGI come from the germline V gene. The CDR3 covers 14 residues. This CDR3 reads CASRQDFYNSPLHF. The CDR3 bases are TGTGCCAGCAGACAGGACTTCTATAATTCACCCCTCCACTTT.

Only a few counts were recorded for this clone. The chain joins TRBV29-1 to TRBJ1-1, with TRBD1 matching over 7 bases. Germline V lookup: CDR1 SQVTM, CDR2 ANQGSEA. V was clipped by 6 bases and J by 6 bases; unmatched bases: 13. The CDR3 covers 14 residues. The CDR3: CSVKINRQGSEAFF. DNA for the CDR3: TGCAGCGTAAAGATTAACCGACAGGGATCTGAAGCTTTCTTT. The full variable domain, with the rest looked up from reference TRBV29-1 and TRBJ1-1, is SAVISQKPSRDICQRGTSLTIQCQVDSQVTMMFWYRQQPGQSLTLIATANQGSEATYESGFVIDKFPISRPNLTFSTLTVSNMSPEDSSIYLCSVKINRQGSEAFFGQGTRLTVV.

The sample holds a few counts of this clone. The genes are TRBV29-1 and TRBJ2-5, with D perhaps matching TRBD1 (5 bases). This CDR3 is 12 amino acids long. CDR1 is SQVTM, CDR2 ANQGSEA, per germline. V lost 5 bases, J lost 5 bases, and 12 bases lay in between. The CDR3 region is CSVSPPGETQYF. The DNA of the CDR3 is TGCAGCGTTAGTCCGCCAGGGGAGACCCAGTACTTC.

This chain connects TRBV28 to TRBJ1-2; no firm D call. CDR3 length: 10 amino acids. CDR1 and CDR2 (germline): MDHEN, SYDVKM. The V end lost 10 bases, the J end lost 8 bases, and 11 bases lay between the germline ends. CDR3 amino acids: CATQVRGYTF. The CDR3 DNA reads as TGTGCCACCCAAGTAAGAGGCTACACCTTC.

This clone has a handful of counts. This chain uses TRBV7-2 with TRBJ1-4, with 7 positions matching TRBD1. V lost 5 bases to trimming and J lost 8 bases; unmatched junction nucleotides: 5. Germline-derived CDR1 and CDR2 are SGHTA and FQGNSA. CDR3 size: 13 residues. Here the CDR3 reads CASSRGTAEKLFF. DNA of the CDR3: TGTGCCAGCAGCCGCGGGACAGCCGAAAAACTGTTTTTT.

The CDR3 coding sequence is TGTGCCAGCAGCTTAGTAGCAGGTTTTTCACCCCTCCACTTT. Its protein product is CASSLVAGFSPLHF. V is TRBV11-2 and J is TRBJ1-6; D call uncertain. There are 14 residues in the CDR3. Deletions cut 1 base from V and 9 bases from J, with 10 bases between. Per the germline V gene, CDR1 is SGHAT and CDR2 is FQNNGV.

The chain is built from TRBV6-5 and TRBJ2-6, with unresolved D. The length of the CDR3 is 16 residues. Germline V CDR1 and CDR2: MNHEY, SVGAGI. Deletions cut 4 bases from V and 0 bases from J, with 10 bases between. The CDR3 here is CASSFDRISGANVLTF. The CDR3 DNA reads as TGTGCCAGCAGTTTCGACCGGATCTCTGGGGCCAACGTCCTGACTTTC.

This clone was recorded a few times. J is TRBJ2-6 and V is TRBV7-9, with D tentatively TRBD1 or TRBD2 (5 bases each). Germline V gene lookup returns CDR1 SEHNR and CDR2 FQNEAQ (reference sequence). The ends were cut back, 8 bases at V and 0 bases at J, with 5 bases in the middle. The CDR3 consists of 13 residues. CDR3 sequence reads: CASGTSGANVLTF. CDR3 sequence (DNA): TGTGCCAGCGGGACCTCTGGGGCCAACGTCCTGACTTTC.

A few counts support this clone. The V gene is TRBV29-1, the J gene TRBJ1-4; D is perhaps TRBD1 (6 bases). Looked up from germline, CDR1 is SQVTM and CDR2 is ANQGSEA. Deletions cut 7 bases from V and 1 base from J, with 10 bases between. The CDR3 loop spans 13 amino acids. CDR3 in amino acids: CSARGRTNEKLFF. The CDR3 region has the DNA TGCAGCGCGAGGGGGAGAACTAATGAAAAACTGTTTTTT.

This clone was detected a few times. The chain joins TRBV7-2 to TRBJ2-7; TRBD2 might be the D (5 bases). This CDR3 has 15 amino acids. Germline V CDR1 and CDR2: SGHTA, FQGNSA. Trimming stripped 5 bases from V and 3 bases from J, with 17 bases between. CDR3 nucleotides: TGTGCCAGCAGCCCAGGCCCCGGAGGAGACTACGAGCAGTACTTC. Protein product: CASSPGPGGDYEQYF.

The genes are TRBV4-2 and TRBJ1-4; D not certain. Germline assignment: CDR1 LGHNA and CDR2 YNFKEQ. V lost 5 bases and J lost 6, with 10 bases in between. The CDR3 is 13 residues long. CDR3 protein: CASSKGVDEKLFF. For the CDR3, the DNA is TGTGCCAGCAGCAAGGGAGTAGATGAAAAACTGTTTTTT.

This chain joins TRBV6-5 and TRBJ2-7, with D perhaps TRBD2 (5 bases). The V end was cut by 0 bases, the J end by 6 bases, with 15 bases between. Germline V gene lookup returns CDR1 MNHEY and CDR2 SVGAGI. This CDR3 spans 15 amino acids. The DNA for the CDR3 is TGTGCCAGCAGTTACTCTCCAGGAGGCCTCTCCGAGCAGTACTTC. It encodes CASSYSPGGLSEQYF.

J is TRBJ2-5 and V is TRBV9, with 12 bases that match TRBD1. This CDR3 is built from 14 residues. The V and J ends lost 4 bases and 7 bases, in that order; junction bases with no gene match: 5. The germline CDR1 and CDR2 sequences are SGDLS and YYNGEE. CDR3: CASSPGQGAWTQYF. DNA for the CDR3: TGTGCCAGCAGCCCGGGACAGGGGGCGTGGACCCAGTACTTC. Supplemented by reference TRBV9 and TRBJ2-5, the full variable domain reads DSGVTQTPKHLITATGQRVTLRCSPRSGDLSVYWYQQSLDQGLQFLIQYYNGEERAKGNILERFSAQQFPDLHSELNLSSLELGDSALYFCASSPGQGAWTQYFGPGTRLLVL.

The sample holds a few counts of this clone. The chain has TRBV25-1 and TRBJ2-4, with 7 nucleotides matching TRBD2. V shed 0 bases, J shed 8 bases, and the junction held 4 bases outside the gene matches. The germline gives CDR1 MGHDK, CDR2 SYGVNS. There are 14 residues in the CDR3. DNA of the CDR3: TGTGCCAGCAGTGAATATATTCGGGGGGACATTCAGTACTTC. This sequence encodes CASSEYIRGDIQYF.

This rearrangement joins TRBV28 to TRBJ1-2; possible D gene TRBD1, 5 bases. V lost 2 bases and J 2 bases, leaving 9 bases between the germline ends. This CDR3 contains 14 residues. The germline gives CDR1 MDHEN, CDR2 SYDVKM. CDR3 in DNA: TGTGCCAGCAGTTTACAGCAGGGAAACTATGGCTACACCTTC. Protein sequence: CASSLQQGNYGYTF.

The chain employs TRBV29-1 and TRBJ2-3, with 9 bases identical to TRBD2. This CDR3 spans 15 amino acids. The V and J ends lost 4 bases and 1 base, in that order; junction bases with no gene match: 6. Germline loops: CDR1 SQVTM, CDR2 ANQGSEA. CDR3 sequence reads: CSVGSGGPGTDTQYF. The CDR3 DNA sequence: TGCAGCGTTGGAAGCGGGGGGCCAGGCACAGATACGCAGTATTTT.

The chain has TRBV27 and TRBJ2-5; D is uncertain. The CDR3 has 12 amino acids. Germline V lookup: CDR1 MNHEY, CDR2 SMNVEV (reference sequence). Deletions cut 6 bases from V and 4 bases from J, with 9 bases between. CDR3 DNA sequence: TGTGCCAGCAGCCGATCCGCAGAGACCCAGTACTTC. Translating gives CASSRSAETQYF.

This clone was seen only once. This sequence joins TRBV5-1 and TRBJ2-5, with a possible D match to TRBD2 (5 bases). V was clipped by 4 bases and J by 0 bases, with 16 bases between them. Per germline, CDR1 SGHRS and CDR2 YFSETQ. The CDR3 contains 16 residues. The CDR3 region has the DNA TGCGCCAGCAGCCCTTTCCTGAGGGCCAACCAAGAGACCCAGTACTTC. It codes for CASSPFLRANQETQYF.

The chain carries TRBV4-3 and TRBJ2-5; D uncertain. Germline V CDR1 and CDR2: LGHNA, YSLEER. Trimming took 0 bases from V and 5 from J, leaving 7 bases between them. This CDR3 contains 13 residues. CDR3 amino acids: CASSQEVWETQYF. The CDR3 DNA sequence: TGCGCCAGCAGCCAAGAAGTCTGGGAGACCCAGTACTTC.

The chain uses TRBV28 and TRBJ2-1, with D possibly being TRBD1 or TRBD2 (6 bases each). In germline, CDR1 is MDHEN, CDR2 SYDVKM. The V and J ends lost 8 bases and 2 bases respectively, with 19 bases between them. The CDR3 is 16 residues long. CDR3 DNA: TGTGCCAGCTTAGGAGGGGGAAAAAAAGCCTACAATGAGCAGTTCTTC. It translates to CASLGGGKKAYNEQFF.

This clone has more than one count but fewer than ten. The chain joins TRBV9 to TRBJ1-1; tentatively, D is TRBD1 (5 bases). V was shortened by 3 bases and J by 2 bases, with 8 bases between the two germline ends. This CDR3 is built from 13 residues. CDR1 and CDR2 from the germline V gene are SGDLS and YYNGEE. The CDR3 sequence: CASSEQGNTEAFF. CDR3 nucleotide sequence: TGTGCCAGCAGCGAGCAGGGAAACACTGAAGCTTTCTTT.

There are a few counts of this clone. The rearrangement joins TRBV2 to TRBJ2-2; D gene uncertain. Trimming cost V 3 bases and J 3 bases, with 11 bases left between them. Germline values: CDR1 SNHLY, CDR2 FYNNEI. The CDR3 totals 15 residues. DNA of the CDR3: TGTGCCAGCAGTGAGAGGCTAGTTGACACCGGGGAGCTGTTTTTT. It encodes CASSERLVDTGELFF.

V and J are TRBV10-3 and TRBJ1-2; D might be TRBD1 (5 bases). The CDR3 runs to 13 residues. V lost 8 bases and J lost 3, with 13 bases in between. CDR1 and CDR2 (germline): ENHRY, SYGVKD. The chain's CDR3 is CAIQPRDHYGYTF. CDR3 DNA sequence: TGTGCCATCCAGCCGCGGGACCACTATGGCTACACCTTC.

The gene calls are TRBV27 and TRBJ2-1; 14 positions agree with TRBD2. The CDR3 has 15 residues. Germline V gene lookup returns CDR1 MNHEY and CDR2 SMNVEV (reference sequence). The trim removed 4 bases at V and 7 bases at J, leaving 3 bases unmatched. CDR3 region: CASSSGTSGGNEQFF. As DNA, the CDR3 is TGTGCCAGCAGTTCCGGGACTAGCGGGGGAAATGAGCAGTTCTTC.

The rearrangement links TRBV7-2 to TRBJ2-5; tentatively, D is TRBD2 (5 bases). CDR1 is SGHTA, CDR2 FQGNSA, per germline. The CDR3 is 12 residues long. Trimming took 6 bases from V and 7 from J, leaving 12 bases between them. CDR3 sequence reads: CASRPQSGTQYF. CDR3 sequence (DNA): TGTGCCAGCAGACCCCAAAGCGGGACCCAGTACTTC.

This clone was counted between two and nine times. The CDR3 region has the DNA TGTGCCAGCAGCTTAGGTTGGGACTCGAGCTCCTACAATGAGCAGTTCTTC. This gives the protein CASSLGWDSSSYNEQFF. The V call is TRBV7-9, the J call TRBJ2-1, with D maybe TRBD2 (6 bases). V gave up 1 base and J gave up 0 bases, with 13 bases separating them. Germline CDR1 is SEHNR and CDR2 is FQNEAQ (reference sequence). This CDR3 has 17 residues.

This chain joins TRBV14 and TRBJ2-5; 7 nucleotides match TRBD1. This CDR3 has 14 residues. Per the germline V gene, CDR1 is SGHDN and CDR2 is FVKESK. V dropped 4 bases and J dropped 4; count of bases not matched to a gene: 6. The CDR3 here is CASSLNRGPETQYF. The CDR3, as DNA: TGTGCCAGCAGCCTGAACAGGGGACCAGAGACCCAGTACTTC.

This clone was observed a few times. The chain couples TRBV6-5 to TRBJ1-1; 9 bases line up with TRBD1. Germline V gene sequence: CDR1 MNHEY, CDR2 SVGAGI. The CDR3 runs to 15 residues. J was trimmed by 4 bases and V by 2 bases; bases with no gene match: 5. This chain's CDR3 is CASSYPLTGGTEAFF. CDR3 nucleotide sequence: TGTGCCAGCAGTTACCCCTTGACAGGGGGCACTGAAGCTTTCTTT.

There are a few counts of this clone. The chain is built from TRBV7-2 and TRBJ2-5, with 9 bases aligning to TRBD1. CDR3 length equals 14 residues. Germline V gene data show CDR1 as SGHTA and CDR2 as FQGNSA. J lost 1 base, V lost 5 bases, and 2 bases had no gene match. The CDR3 coding sequence is TGTGCCAGCAGCCGACAGGGGGTCCAAGAGACCCAGTACTTC. This sequence encodes CASSRQGVQETQYF.